This TCR beta chain emerged from a study of T-cell reconstitution after alpha-beta-depleted transplantation in children (dated by TCRdb to the mid-2010s). For the wider study: Using TCR repertoire profiling, the study followed T-cell immune reconstitution in a quantitative way in children after TCRalphabeta/CD19-depleted allogeneic hematopoietic cell transplantation.

The method was PCR. For sequencing, an Illumina HiSeq 2500 was employed. To normalize quantification of the TCRbeta repertoire, the TCR libraries were built with molecular barcoding that relied on unique molecular identifiers. The public reads were reanalyzed by TCRdb: fastp trimming at Q25, MiXCR alignment, in-frame beta chains only. Each CDR3 protein appears once, grouped with its most common genes and DNA. The sample contains around 600,000 distinct CDR3 sequences, approximately 22% of them found a single time. Jointly, the top ten make up 12% to 15% of the sample. Remarks on this clonotype: Which antigen it targets is not known. Base qualities were left out, and no much larger clone turns up one base away.

The full study reports these points: Over the following months the frequencies of hyperexpanded clones went down, and after one year T-cell counts and TCRbeta diversity were mostly credited to newly produced T cells. The apparently early recovery of alphabetaT-cell counts about two months after transplant reportedly depended on only several hundred rapidly expanded clones that came from non-depleted graft cells. The high TCRbeta diversity at day 60 in some patients was ascribed to recipient T cells and intrathymic progenitors that had survived conditioning.

The CDR3 has 16 amino acids, counting the end cysteine and phenylalanine. CDR3 DNA only is kept here, 48 bases in frame from base 1. Relative to germline, V is missing 2 bases and J is missing 2 bases, with 6 bases of the junction outside any gene match. Via the germline V gene, CDR1 is MNHEY and CDR2 SVGAGI. What the treatment or condition label conveys for this sample: allogeneic hematopoietic cell transplantation with graft depleted of TCRalphabeta T cells and CD19 B cells. The children who served as transplant recipients had been given grafts of TCRalphabeta/CD19-depleted allogeneic hematopoietic cells.

Recombination joined TRBV6-5 with TRBJ2-3, and TRBD2 aligns with 8 junction nucleotides. The TCR comes from a boy less than two years old who had a stem cell transplant for acute myeloid leukemia, so the T cells may come from the graft donor. The sequencing here drew on PBMCs, mostly from graft donor cells, taken 360 days after TCRalphabeta/CD19-depleted stem cell transplant. The sequenced DNA is TGTGCCAGCAGTTACACCCTAGCGGGCATCACAGATACGCAGTATTTT. This translates into CASSYTLAGITDTQYF.